This TCR beta chain was sequenced for a study of Ad26.COV2.S vaccination and SARS-CoV-2 variants. This clone was seen once. The CDR3 contains 13 residues. Trimming stripped 5 bases from V and 4 bases from J, with 11 bases between. The germline V gene has CDR1 LNHDA and CDR2 SQIVND (reference sequence). The treatment is: about 20 received Ad26.COV2.S at low or high dose, single or two shots; several received placebo; per-sample allocation not given. Day 63 after the first vaccine or placebo injection was the time point for sampling. Generated by immunoSEQ multiplex PCR, the TCRdb table keeps only in-frame clones and is missing some. The table has approximately 240,000 clones, roughly 90% seen once.

The sequencing here drew on peripheral blood, taken in a trial of Ad26.COV2.S vaccine versus placebo. This receptor was taken from a person between 18 and 65 years old who received the Ad26.COV2.S COVID-19 vaccine or a placebo. This sequence joins TRBV19 and TRBJ2-5; D ambiguous. CDR3 coding DNA: TGTGCCAGTAGTTCCGGGTCCGGAGAGACCCAGTACTTC. This sequence encodes CASSSGSGETQYF.